The 16 T cell receptor beta chains below all came from one sample that was sequenced in a study of T cell changes during pregnancy in multiple sclerosis. Clones were sequenced by immunoSEQ multiplex PCR, and TCRdb holds only the in-frame ones, with some missing. The sample contains about 36,000 clones, 92% of which appear only once. The sample consisted of CD4+ T cells from peripheral blood mononuclear cells, taken after pregnancy. These receptors were taken from a female donor with multiple sclerosis, enrolled in a pregnancy study.

The chain couples TRBV18 to TRBJ1-1, with 8 bases identical to TRBD1. CDR1 and CDR2 (germline): KGHSH, LQKENI. V lost 3 bases, J lost 3 bases, and 3 bases stayed unmatched. This CDR3 spans 14 amino acids. The CDR3, as DNA: TGTGCCAGCTCACCGGACAGGGAGTACACTGAAGCTTTCTTT. Its protein product is CASSPDREYTEAFF.

This clone occurred once. The chain has TRBV19 and TRBJ1-4; D may be TRBD1 (5 bases). Trimming left V 7 bases short and J 0 bases short, with 12 bases between. CDR1 is LNHDA and CDR2 is SQIVND in the germline V gene (reference sequence). CDR3 length equals 15 residues. The CDR3 reads CASNRAGTTNEKLFF. Written as DNA, the CDR3 is TGTGCCAGTAACCGCGCAGGGACAACTAATGAAAAACTGTTTTTT.

The chain uses TRBV20-1 and TRBJ2-7; D gene uncertain. CDR1 is DFQATT and CDR2 is SNEGSKA in the germline V gene (reference sequence). V was trimmed by 3 bases and J by 6 bases, leaving 9 bases between them. The CDR3 contains 11 residues. The CDR3 reads CSASAWAEQYF. The CDR3 DNA is TGCAGTGCTAGTGCTTGGGCCGAGCAGTACTTC.

The rearrangement uses TRBV6-6 and TRBJ1-2; D call uncertain. This CDR3 contains 14 residues. V gave up 6 bases and J gave up 3 bases, with 14 bases separating them. Germline-derived CDR1 and CDR2 are MNHNY and SVGAGI (reference sequence). The CDR3 DNA reads as TGTGCCAGCAGCCTAGGACGGGATTACTATGGCTACACCTTC. It yields the protein CASSLGRDYYGYTF.

The chain recombines TRBV28 with TRBJ1-1; the D is unclear. Germline loops: CDR1 MDHEN, CDR2 SYDVKM. V was clipped by 6 bases and J by 5 bases, with 10 bases between them. The CDR3 is 12 residues long. The CDR3 here is CASRPPGTEAFF. Here the CDR3 DNA reads TGTGCCAGCAGGCCCCCGGGAACTGAAGCTTTCTTT.

This chain connects TRBV30 to TRBJ2-7, with 7 bases lining up with TRBD2. With V trimmed by 2 bases and J by 3 bases, 4 bases remained unmatched. The V gene's germline CDR1 is GTSNPN and CDR2 SVGIG (reference sequence). The CDR3 loop spans 13 amino acids. The CDR3 bases are TGTGCCTGGAGTTGGGGCGGGAGCTACGAGCAGTACTTC. It specifies CAWSWGGSYEQYF.

CDR3 sequence: CASSLEVLAGVTGELFF. CDR3 sequence (DNA): TGTGCCAGCAGCTTAGAGGTCCTAGCGGGAGTTACCGGGGAGCTGTTTTTT. The V and J genes are TRBV7-8 and TRBJ2-2; 10 bases map to TRBD2. The germline V gene has CDR1 SGHVS and CDR2 FQNEAQ. Trimming took 1 base from V and 5 from J; bases not matched to a gene: 7. This CDR3 has 17 amino acids.

This chain joins TRBV20-1 and TRBJ1-2; no clear D gene. Germline V CDR1 and CDR2: DFQATT, SNEGSKA (reference sequence). CDR3 length equals 11 residues. V dropped 2 bases and J dropped 10 bases, with 11 bases sitting between them. CDR3 residues: CSARLGRPYTF. CDR3 nucleotides: TGCAGTGCTAGACTCGGCAGGCCCTACACCTTC.

V gene TRBV11-2 combines with J gene TRBJ1-2; D is ambiguous. Trimming took off 4 bases at V and 4 bases at J, with 22 bases between the two ends. CDR3 length equals 17 residues. Germline assignment: CDR1 SGHAT and CDR2 FQNNGV. The chain's CDR3 is CASSYAPGSVDFYGYTF. The DNA for the CDR3 is TGTGCCAGCAGCTACGCTCCGGGTTCGGTAGATTTCTATGGCTACACCTTC.

The chain combines TRBV10-3 with TRBJ2-3; 11 bases agree with TRBD2. With 6 bases clipped from V and 0 bases from J, the junction kept 11 bases outside the gene matches. The CDR3 sequence is 18 residues long. Germline V gene lookup returns CDR1 ENHRY and CDR2 SYGVKD. The CDR3 is CAISPRGTSGTSTDTQYF. The CDR3 DNA follows: TGTGCCATCAGCCCTCGTGGGACTAGCGGAACTAGCACAGATACGCAGTATTTT.

The chain has TRBV10-3 and TRBJ2-5; 14 bases fit TRBD2. CDR1 is ENHRY, CDR2 SYGVKD, per germline. The V gene end was trimmed by 3 bases and the J gene end by 5 bases; junction bases not matched to a gene: 8. The CDR3 covers 17 residues. CDR3 bases: TGTGCCATCAGTGACGGGACTAGCGGGAGTAATCGGGAGACCCAGTACTTC. Translating it yields CAISDGTSGSNRETQYF.

CDR3 sequence reads: CAISESGQGGGYTF. As DNA, the CDR3 is TGTGCCATCAGTGAGTCGGGACAGGGAGGTGGCTACACCTTC. V usage is TRBV10-3 and J usage is TRBJ1-2, with 9 bases aligning to TRBD1. V lost 0 bases, J lost 7 bases, and 3 bases stayed unmatched. CDR1 is ENHRY, CDR2 SYGVKD, per germline. This CDR3 has 14 amino acids.

In this sample, this clone turned up a few times. The rearrangement links TRBV4-2 to TRBJ2-7, with D tentatively TRBD1 (5 bases). Looked up from germline, CDR1 is LGHNA and CDR2 is YNFKEQ. V gave up 0 bases and J gave up 4 bases, with 13 bases separating them. The CDR3 extends over 15 amino acids. The CDR3 bases are TGTGCCAGCAGCCAAGATGAGCAGGGTCGGTACGAGCAGTACTTC. The encoded protein is CASSQDEQGRYEQYF.

This chain uses TRBV28 with TRBJ2-6; a weak D match, TRBD2 (6 bases). The CDR3 consists of 18 residues. CDR1 MDHEN and CDR2 SYDVKM come from the germline V gene. V dropped 8 bases and J dropped 0 bases, with 20 bases sitting between them. For the CDR3, the DNA is TGTGCCAGCGGCGGGGCAGGGAAGATAGGCTCTGGGGCCAACGTCCTGACTTTC. This translates into CASGGAGKIGSGANVLTF.

The chain uses TRBV6-5 and TRBJ1-2, with TRBD1 identical over 8 bases. CDR3 length: 15 residues. After removal of 0 bases from V and 4 bases from J, the junction contained 4 bases not matched to a gene. CDR1 and CDR2 (germline): MNHEY, SVGAGI. The CDR3 nucleotides read TGTGCCAGCAGTTACTCGAGACAGGGGTCCTATGGCTACACCTTC. Residues: CASSYSRQGSYGYTF.

The chain is built from TRBV28 and TRBJ2-5; TRBD1 matches at 10 bases. Germline CDR1 reads MDHEN; CDR2 reads SYDVKM. CDR3 size: 12 residues. J gave up 4 bases and V 11 bases, and 4 bases lay outside the gene matches. The CDR3 nucleotides are TGTGCCTCGGGACAGGGGCTAGAGACCCAGTACTTC. This gives the protein CASGQGLETQYF.